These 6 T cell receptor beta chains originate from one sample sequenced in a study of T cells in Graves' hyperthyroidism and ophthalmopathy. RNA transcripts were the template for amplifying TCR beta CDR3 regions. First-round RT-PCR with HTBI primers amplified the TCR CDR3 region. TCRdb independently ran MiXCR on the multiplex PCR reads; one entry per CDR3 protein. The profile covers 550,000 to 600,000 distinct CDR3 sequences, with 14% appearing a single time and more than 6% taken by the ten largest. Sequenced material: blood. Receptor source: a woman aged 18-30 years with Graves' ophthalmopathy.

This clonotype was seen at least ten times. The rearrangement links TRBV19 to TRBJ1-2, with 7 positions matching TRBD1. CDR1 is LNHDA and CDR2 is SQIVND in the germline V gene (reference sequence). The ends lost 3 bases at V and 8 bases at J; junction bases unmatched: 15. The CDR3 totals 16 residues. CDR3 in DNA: TGTGCCAGTAGTATCCCCTGGGACAGTCGGCGAGTGGGCTACACCTTC. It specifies CASSIPWDSRRVGYTF.

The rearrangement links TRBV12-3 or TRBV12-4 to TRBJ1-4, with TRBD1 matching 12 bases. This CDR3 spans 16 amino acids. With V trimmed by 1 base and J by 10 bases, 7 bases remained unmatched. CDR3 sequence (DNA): TGTGCCAGCAGTTTAGACCCGGGACAGGGGGCGGTAAAACTGTTTTTT. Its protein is CASSLDPGQGAVKLFF.

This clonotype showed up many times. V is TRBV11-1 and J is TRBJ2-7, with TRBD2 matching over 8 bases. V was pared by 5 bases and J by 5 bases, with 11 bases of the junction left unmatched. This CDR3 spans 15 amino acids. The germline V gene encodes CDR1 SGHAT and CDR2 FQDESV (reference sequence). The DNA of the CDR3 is TGTGCCAGCAGCCCCAACAGCGGGAGCTTGAACGAGCAGTACTTC. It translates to CASSPNSGSLNEQYF. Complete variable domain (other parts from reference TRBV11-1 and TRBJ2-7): EAEVAQSPRYKITEKSQAVAFWCDPISGHATLYWYRQILGQGPELLVQFQDESVVDDSQLPKDRFSAERLKGVDSTLKIQPAELGDSAMYLCASSPNSGSLNEQYFGPGTRLTVT.

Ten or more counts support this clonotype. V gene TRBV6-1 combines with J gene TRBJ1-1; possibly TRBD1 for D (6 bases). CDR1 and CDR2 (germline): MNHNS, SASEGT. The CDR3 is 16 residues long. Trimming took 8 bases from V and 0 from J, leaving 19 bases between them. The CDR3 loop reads CASSEGGVVLNTEAFF. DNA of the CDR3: TGTGCCAGCTCGGAAGGGGGGGTTGTTCTGAACACTGAAGCTTTCTTT.

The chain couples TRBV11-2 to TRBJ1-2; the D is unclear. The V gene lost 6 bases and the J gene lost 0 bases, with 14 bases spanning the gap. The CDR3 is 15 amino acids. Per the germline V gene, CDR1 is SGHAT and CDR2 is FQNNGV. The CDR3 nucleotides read TGTGCCAGCAGTTACTTGCCAACATCTAACTATGGCTACACCTTC. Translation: CASSYLPTSNYGYTF.

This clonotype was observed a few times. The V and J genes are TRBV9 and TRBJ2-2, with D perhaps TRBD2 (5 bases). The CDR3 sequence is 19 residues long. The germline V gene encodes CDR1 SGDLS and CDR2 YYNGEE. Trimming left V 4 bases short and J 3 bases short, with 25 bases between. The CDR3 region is CASSSELIVGRPHTGELFF. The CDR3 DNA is TGTGCCAGCAGCTCGGAGCTGATAGTTGGGAGACCGCACACCGGGGAGCTGTTTTTT.